The 8 T cell receptor beta chains listed next were all sequenced from one sample in a study of technical replicates of blood from a handful of donors. Libraries were prepared by immunoSEQ multiplex PCR; TCRdb keeps only in-frame clonotypes and omits some of them. Here the sample spans approximately 77,000 clones, 90% to 95% being singletons. The sequenced sample consisted of T cells isolated from PBMCs. These receptors all stem from a human donor in good health.

The chain links TRBV5-4 to TRBJ2-2, with 8 bases lining up with TRBD2. V dropped 4 bases and J dropped 2; count of bases not matched to a gene: 4. Germline V CDR1 and CDR2: SGHNT, YYREEE (reference sequence). The CDR3 has 15 amino acids. For the CDR3, the DNA is TGTGCCAGCAGCCCCCGGGGGGGCAACACCGGGGAGCTGTTTTTT. Translating gives CASSPRGGNTGELFF.

The chain is built from TRBV11-2 and TRBJ2-1; 8 bases agree with TRBD2. This CDR3 spans 16 amino acids. Germline values: CDR1 SGHAT, CDR2 FQNNGV. The ends lost 5 bases at V and 2 bases at J; junction bases unmatched: 8. CDR3 coding DNA: TGTGCCAGCAGCCCGATAGCGGGAACTGCCTACAATGAGCAGTTCTTC. Protein sequence: CASSPIAGTAYNEQFF.

This chain links TRBV19 with TRBJ1-2; a possible D gene is TRBD1 (5 bases). Germline-derived CDR1 and CDR2 are LNHDA and SQIVND (reference sequence). The CDR3 length is 15 residues. V lost 6 bases, J lost 4 bases, and 18 bases lay in between. This CDR3 is CASSVTDGPLYGYTF. The CDR3 DNA is TGTGCCAGTAGCGTGACAGATGGCCCTCTCTATGGCTACACCTTC.

The chain joins TRBV27 to TRBJ1-2; D ambiguous. Trimming stripped 3 bases from V and 3 bases from J, with 11 bases between. This CDR3 contains 14 residues. Germline CDR1 reads MNHEY; CDR2 reads SMNVEV (reference sequence). CDR3 bases: TGTGCCAGCAGTTTGAGGGTAGGGCACTATGGCTACACCTTC. It yields the protein CASSLRVGHYGYTF.

The chain couples TRBV11-2 to TRBJ1-2, with D tentatively TRBD1 (6 bases). The CDR3 totals 13 residues. The V and J ends lost 3 bases and 9 bases respectively, with 14 bases between them. Germline V CDR1 and CDR2: SGHAT, FQNNGV. The CDR3 DNA reads TGTGCCAGCAGCTTGGGGACAACCGTCAGCTACACCTTC. This codes for CASSLGTTVSYTF.

The chain links TRBV7-3 to TRBJ1-1; possible D gene TRBD1, 5 bases. The CDR3 extends over 15 amino acids. The V end was cut by 4 bases, the J end by 0 bases, with 12 bases between. Germline lookup yields CDR1 SGHTA and CDR2 FQGTGA. The CDR3 spells CASSYLRQLNTEAFF. The CDR3 DNA reads TGTGCCAGCAGCTACCTCCGACAGCTGAACACTGAAGCTTTCTTT.

CDR3 DNA sequence: TGTGCCAGTAGTAGACTCCTAAGCACAGATACGCAGTATTTT. Protein product: CASSRLLSTDTQYF. V gene TRBV19 combines with J gene TRBJ2-3; D unclear. Trimming left V 4 bases short and J 0 bases short, with 8 bases between. The CDR3 covers 14 residues. The germline gives CDR1 LNHDA, CDR2 SQIVND (reference sequence).

J is TRBJ1-2 and V is TRBV2, with 10 bases identical to TRBD1. From germline, CDR1 is SNHLY and CDR2 FYNNEI. Trimming took 10 bases from V and 3 from J; bases not matched to a gene: 5. This CDR3 is 13 amino acids long. The CDR3 here is CATSDRGDYGYTF. The CDR3, as DNA: TGTGCCACTTCGGACAGGGGGGACTATGGCTACACCTTC.